This T cell receptor (beta chain) originates from a study of T cell repertoires in cytomegalovirus infection. The wider study: Based on public TCR beta signatures, there were indications of CMV infection and of a matching HLA type. Study-level points and caveats: The ex vivo response showed dominance by HLA-C-restricted CMV-specific TCR beta clonotypes. Accumulated public TCR beta family frequency recognized individuals carrying CMV together with the relevant HLA.

TCRdb used MiXCR to reprocess the reads, holding one entry per CDR3 protein. The sample contains approximately 500,000 distinct CDR3 sequences, 15% to 20% of which appear only once. About this clonotype: Its specificity is unknown.

CDR1 MDHEN and CDR2 SYDVKM come from the germline V gene. Trimming took off 7 bases at V and 2 bases at J, with 11 bases between the two ends. This CDR3 has 13 amino acids. The receptor was derived from a human donor in good health (CMV status not recorded). Some clones in this sample may be carry-over from other donors' samples. Specimen: CD8+ T cells from PBMCs. The chain has TRBV28 and TRBJ1-2; D unresolved. The CDR3 region is CASNNRLNYGYTF. The CDR3 DNA is TGTGCCAGCAACAATCGACTGAACTATGGCTACACCTTC.